These T cell receptor beta chains were read from a single sample in a study of T-cell memory formation after mild COVID-19. TCRdb redid the calling of the 5' RACE reads with MiXCR, one entry per CDR3 protein. The data contain 500,000 to 600,000 distinct CDR3 sequences, roughly 18% of them singletons. Sequenced material: PBMCs or a T cell subset sorted from them (not recorded which). The receptors derive from an adult woman who had mild COVID-19 (a few samples of this study predate the infection). Cell type and time point are not known. The CDR3 runs from the conserved cysteine through the conserved F or W. A D gene is named only where the DNA matches it firmly. The size of a clone is reported for some rows only, either as once, few or many, or as a class for expanded clones.

v_call: TRBV6-5; cdr3_length: 14; clone_size: NA; j_call: TRBJ1-1; d_call: NA; cdr3_aa: CASSPTQGSTEAFF; cdr3_nt: TGTGCCAGCTCCCCGACGCAGGGATCCACTGAAGCTTTCTTT
v_call: TRBV20-1; cdr3_length: 14; clone_size: NA; j_call: TRBJ2-7; d_call: NA; cdr3_aa: CSATDRFTSYEQYF; cdr3_nt: TGCAGTGCTACCGACAGGTTCACTTCCTACGAGCAGTACTTC
v_call: TRBV24-1; cdr3_length: 15; clone_size: few; j_call: TRBJ1-2; d_call: TRBD1; cdr3_aa: CATSDPGTGIYGYTF; cdr3_nt: TGTGCCACCAGTGACCCCGGGACAGGGATTTATGGCTACACCTTC
v_call: TRBV4-1; cdr3_length: 16; clone_size: few; j_call: TRBJ2-1; d_call: NA; cdr3_aa: CASSQVGGPSYNEQFF; cdr3_nt: TGCGCCAGCAGCCAAGTAGGGGGGCCCTCCTACAATGAGCAGTTCTTC
v_call: TRBV2; cdr3_length: 14; clone_size: NA; j_call: TRBJ1-1; d_call: TRBD1; cdr3_aa: CASRQTGGNTEAFF; cdr3_nt: TGTGCCAGCAGGCAGACAGGGGGGAACACTGAAGCTTTCTTT
v_call: TRBV5-1; cdr3_length: 14; clone_size: few; j_call: TRBJ1-1; d_call: NA; cdr3_aa: CASSSSERGTEAFF; cdr3_nt: TGCGCCAGCAGCTCTTCGGAGAGAGGAACTGAAGCTTTCTTT
v_call: TRBV4-1; cdr3_length: 15; clone_size: NA; j_call: TRBJ1-5; d_call: NA; cdr3_aa: CASSQGLGPNQPQHF; cdr3_nt: TGCGCCAGCAGCCAGGGCCTTGGACCTAATCAGCCCCAGCATTTT
v_call: TRBV12-3/TRBV12-4; cdr3_length: 12; clone_size: NA; j_call: TRBJ2-2; d_call: NA; cdr3_aa: CASSFEAGELFF; cdr3_nt: TGTGCCAGCAGTTTCGAGGCCGGGGAGCTGTTTTTT
v_call: TRBV10-3; cdr3_length: 11; clone_size: few; j_call: TRBJ2-3; d_call: NA; cdr3_aa: CAIASTDTQYF; cdr3_nt: TGTGCCATCGCATCGACAGATACGCAGTATTTT
v_call: TRBV2; cdr3_length: 14; clone_size: few; j_call: TRBJ2-7; d_call: NA; cdr3_aa: CASSMTVVLAEQYF; cdr3_nt: TGTGCCAGCAGTATGACTGTGGTGTTAGCCGAGCAGTACTTC
v_call: TRBV7-8; cdr3_length: 12; clone_size: many; j_call: TRBJ2-1; d_call: NA; cdr3_aa: CASSLQGTEQFF; cdr3_nt: TGTGCCAGCAGCTTGCAGGGGACTGAGCAGTTCTTC
v_call: TRBV24-1; cdr3_length: 14; clone_size: few; j_call: TRBJ1-2; d_call: NA; cdr3_aa: CATSGPAKNYGYTF; cdr3_nt: TGTGCCACCAGTGGTCCGGCAAAGAACTATGGCTACACCTTC
v_call: TRBV25-1; cdr3_length: 15; clone_size: few; j_call: TRBJ2-5; d_call: NA; cdr3_aa: CASSKLFPGQETQYF; cdr3_nt: TGTGCCAGCAGCAAACTTTTCCCCGGCCAAGAGACCCAGTACTTC
v_call: TRBV20-1; cdr3_length: 11; clone_size: few; j_call: TRBJ2-1; d_call: NA; cdr3_aa: CSARSGNPPFF; cdr3_nt: TGCAGTGCTCGTTCAGGGAACCCCCCCTTCTTC
v_call: TRBV2; cdr3_length: 15; clone_size: NA; j_call: TRBJ2-5; d_call: NA; cdr3_aa: CASSEALYRQETQYF; cdr3_nt: TGTGCCAGCAGTGAAGCGCTGTACAGACAAGAGACCCAGTACTTC
v_call: TRBV24-1; cdr3_length: 16; clone_size: few; j_call: TRBJ2-1; d_call: NA; cdr3_aa: CATSDLGHGSYNEQFF; cdr3_nt: TGTGCCACCAGTGATTTAGGGCACGGGAGCTACAATGAGCAGTTCTTC
v_call: TRBV7-3; cdr3_length: 15; clone_size: few; j_call: TRBJ2-2; d_call: NA; cdr3_aa: CASSLRSLNTGELFF; cdr3_nt: TGTGCCAGCAGCTTACGCAGTCTGAACACCGGGGAGCTGTTTTTT
v_call: TRBV12-3/TRBV12-4; cdr3_length: 15; clone_size: many; j_call: TRBJ2-1; d_call: TRBD2; cdr3_aa: CASRRAGGPGNEQFF; cdr3_nt: TGTGCCAGCAGGCGAGCGGGGGGGCCTGGGAATGAGCAGTTCTTC
v_call: TRBV5-4; cdr3_length: 15; clone_size: once; j_call: TRBJ2-5; d_call: NA; cdr3_aa: CASSLVSGTAETQYF; cdr3_nt: TGTGCCAGCAGCTTGGTCTCTGGAACTGCGGAGACCCAGTACTTC
v_call: TRBV15; cdr3_length: 13; clone_size: NA; j_call: TRBJ2-2; d_call: NA; cdr3_aa: CATSYLGVGELFF; cdr3_nt: TGTGCCACCAGTTACCTTGGCGTCGGGGAGCTGTTTTTT
v_call: TRBV2; cdr3_length: 15; clone_size: few; j_call: TRBJ2-5; d_call: NA; cdr3_aa: CASRKAGTLQETQYF; cdr3_nt: TGTGCCAGCAGGAAGGCCGGGACTTTGCAAGAGACCCAGTACTTC
v_call: TRBV9; cdr3_length: 14; clone_size: NA; j_call: TRBJ2-2; d_call: TRBD1; cdr3_aa: CASSVTGFTGKLFF; cdr3_nt: TGTGCCAGCAGCGTGACAGGGTTCACCGGGAAGCTGTTTTTT
v_call: TRBV6-2/TRBV6-3; cdr3_length: 15; clone_size: NA; j_call: TRBJ1-5; d_call: NA; cdr3_aa: CASSYTTGYGQPQHF; cdr3_nt: TGTGCCAGCAGTTACACAACAGGGTATGGTCAGCCCCAGCATTTT
v_call: TRBV12-3/TRBV12-4; cdr3_length: 16; clone_size: few; j_call: TRBJ2-1; d_call: TRBD2; cdr3_aa: CASSSSSSGRADEQFF; cdr3_nt: TGTGCCAGCAGTTCGTCCTCGAGCGGGAGGGCAGATGAGCAGTTCTTC
v_call: TRBV12-3/TRBV12-4; cdr3_length: 15; clone_size: few; j_call: TRBJ1-6; d_call: NA; cdr3_aa: CASSSQGLSNSPLHF; cdr3_nt: TGTGCCAGCAGTTCTCAGGGTCTATCTAATTCACCCCTCCACTTT
v_call: TRBV7-9; cdr3_length: 14; clone_size: NA; j_call: TRBJ2-7; d_call: NA; cdr3_aa: CASSLQQSSYEQYF; cdr3_nt: TGTGCCAGCAGCTTACAACAGAGCTCCTACGAGCAGTACTTC
v_call: TRBV15; cdr3_length: 15; clone_size: NA; j_call: TRBJ2-1; d_call: TRBD1; cdr3_aa: CATTSDRGPYNEQFF; cdr3_nt: TGTGCCACCACGTCGGACAGGGGCCCCTACAATGAGCAGTTCTTC
v_call: TRBV6-1; cdr3_length: 13; clone_size: NA; j_call: TRBJ2-5; d_call: NA; cdr3_aa: CASSDPGGETQYF; cdr3_nt: TGTGCCAGCAGTGACCCCGGGGGAGAGACCCAGTACTTC
v_call: TRBV12-3/TRBV12-4; cdr3_length: 10; clone_size: few; j_call: TRBJ2-3; d_call: NA; cdr3_aa: CASSLGPQYF; cdr3_nt: TGTGCCAGCAGTTTAGGTCCGCAGTATTTT
v_call: TRBV4-2; cdr3_length: 16; clone_size: NA; j_call: TRBJ1-1; d_call: NA; cdr3_aa: CASSQGRQGPWPEAFF; cdr3_nt: TGTGCCAGCAGCCAAGGTCGGCAGGGGCCGTGGCCTGAAGCTTTCTTT
v_call: TRBV5-6; cdr3_length: 15; clone_size: NA; j_call: TRBJ1-5; d_call: NA; cdr3_aa: CASSLCQSGNQPQHF; cdr3_nt: TGTGCCAGCAGCTTATGCCAGAGTGGCAATCAGCCCCAGCATTTT
v_call: TRBV6-2/TRBV6-3; cdr3_length: 16; clone_size: NA; j_call: TRBJ2-1; d_call: TRBD2; cdr3_aa: CASSSSSGSAYNEQFF; cdr3_nt: TGTGCCAGCAGTTCCAGTAGCGGGAGTGCTTACAATGAGCAGTTCTTC
v_call: TRBV7-9; cdr3_length: 12; clone_size: NA; j_call: TRBJ1-1; d_call: NA; cdr3_aa: CASSLEVLGAFF; cdr3_nt: TGTGCCAGCAGCTTAGAGGTCTTAGGGGCTTTCTTT
v_call: TRBV12-3/TRBV12-4; cdr3_length: 15; clone_size: NA; j_call: TRBJ2-1; d_call: NA; cdr3_aa: CASSKGVGGANEQFF; cdr3_nt: TGTGCCAGCAGTAAGGGGGTTGGGGGGGCCAATGAGCAGTTCTTC
v_call: TRBV24-1; cdr3_length: 17; clone_size: few; j_call: TRBJ2-1; d_call: NA; cdr3_aa: CATSDPSVGAFGNEQFF; cdr3_nt: TGTGCCACCAGTGACCCCTCGGTGGGGGCCTTCGGAAATGAGCAGTTCTTC
v_call: TRBV20-1; cdr3_length: 15; clone_size: NA; j_call: TRBJ1-2; d_call: TRBD1; cdr3_aa: CSARDRGQVNYGYTF; cdr3_nt: TGCAGTGCTAGAGATCGGGGACAGGTGAACTATGGCTACACCTTC
v_call: TRBV6-1; cdr3_length: 15; clone_size: NA; j_call: TRBJ2-1; d_call: TRBD1; cdr3_aa: CASSIDRGPYNEQFF; cdr3_nt: TGTGCCAGCAGTATAGACAGGGGACCCTACAATGAGCAGTTCTTC
v_call: TRBV7-2; cdr3_length: 14; clone_size: NA; j_call: TRBJ1-2; d_call: NA; cdr3_aa: CASSLAGGGRGYTF; cdr3_nt: TGTGCCAGCAGCTTAGCCGGAGGGGGGCGCGGCTACACCTTC
v_call: TRBV5-1; cdr3_length: 18; clone_size: NA; j_call: TRBJ2-3; d_call: TRBD2; cdr3_aa: CASSSSRTSGIWSDTQYF; cdr3_nt: TGCGCCAGCAGCTCGTCCCGGACTAGCGGGATTTGGTCGGATACGCAGTATTTT
v_call: TRBV7-2; cdr3_length: 13; clone_size: many; j_call: TRBJ2-2; d_call: NA; cdr3_aa: CASSPRNTGELFF; cdr3_nt: TGTGCCAGCAGCCCACGTAACACCGGGGAGCTGTTTTTT
v_call: TRBV29-1; cdr3_length: 13; clone_size: NA; j_call: TRBJ2-7; d_call: NA; cdr3_aa: CSVEEGYSYEQYF; cdr3_nt: TGCAGCGTTGAAGAGGGTTACTCCTACGAGCAGTACTTC
v_call: TRBV4-2; cdr3_length: 15; clone_size: many; j_call: TRBJ2-3; d_call: NA; cdr3_aa: CASSQDGASTDTQYF; cdr3_nt: TGTGCCAGCAGCCAAGACGGGGCTAGCACAGATACGCAGTATTTT
v_call: TRBV9; cdr3_length: 15; clone_size: many; j_call: TRBJ1-5; d_call: NA; cdr3_aa: CASSVGHRDNQPQHF; cdr3_nt: TGTGCCAGCAGCGTAGGTCACAGGGACAATCAGCCCCAGCATTTT
v_call: TRBV20-1; cdr3_length: 13; clone_size: NA; j_call: TRBJ1-6; d_call: NA; cdr3_aa: CSARRPSNSPLHF; cdr3_nt: TGCAGTGCTCGTAGACCGAGTAATTCACCCCTCCACTTT
v_call: TRBV2; cdr3_length: 15; clone_size: NA; j_call: TRBJ1-5; d_call: NA; cdr3_aa: CASSDRGLSNQPQHF; cdr3_nt: TGTGCCAGCAGTGATCGAGGGCTAAGCAATCAGCCCCAGCATTTT
v_call: TRBV6-1; cdr3_length: 16; clone_size: few; j_call: TRBJ1-5; d_call: NA; cdr3_aa: CASSGIGINSNQPQHF; cdr3_nt: TGTGCCAGCAGTGGAATCGGGATTAATAGCAATCAGCCCCAGCATTTT
v_call: TRBV11-2; cdr3_length: 15; clone_size: NA; j_call: TRBJ1-2; d_call: NA; cdr3_aa: CASSLAIDANYGYTF; cdr3_nt: TGTGCCAGCAGCTTAGCAATTGACGCTAACTATGGCTACACCTTC
v_call: TRBV20-1; cdr3_length: 14; clone_size: NA; j_call: TRBJ1-2; d_call: TRBD1; cdr3_aa: CSARRDRVSGGYTF; cdr3_nt: TGCAGTGCTAGGAGGGACAGGGTGTCGGGCGGCTACACCTTC
v_call: TRBV7-8; cdr3_length: 15; clone_size: many; j_call: TRBJ1-5; d_call: NA; cdr3_aa: CASSLAEGNNQPQHF; cdr3_nt: TGTGCCAGCAGCTTAGCTGAGGGCAACAATCAGCCCCAGCATTTT
v_call: TRBV11-2; cdr3_length: 13; clone_size: NA; j_call: TRBJ2-1; d_call: NA; cdr3_aa: CASSLGPEREQFF; cdr3_nt: TGTGCCAGCAGCTTAGGTCCGGAGCGAGAGCAGTTCTTC
v_call: TRBV29-1; cdr3_length: 14; clone_size: few; j_call: TRBJ1-1; d_call: TRBD1; cdr3_aa: CSVDFQGAPTEAFF; cdr3_nt: TGCAGCGTTGACTTCCAGGGGGCACCCACTGAAGCTTTCTTT
v_call: TRBV11-2; cdr3_length: 16; clone_size: few; j_call: TRBJ2-5; d_call: TRBD2; cdr3_aa: CASSLTQRGGQETQYF; cdr3_nt: TGTGCCAGCAGCTTAACCCAGCGGGGGGGTCAAGAGACCCAGTACTTC
v_call: TRBV12-5; cdr3_length: 13; clone_size: NA; j_call: TRBJ2-7; d_call: NA; cdr3_aa: CASGLGGIYEQYF; cdr3_nt: TGTGCTAGTGGTTTGGGCGGGATCTACGAGCAGTACTTC
v_call: TRBV7-9; cdr3_length: 14; clone_size: NA; j_call: TRBJ2-7; d_call: NA; cdr3_aa: CASSFKGRSYEQYF; cdr3_nt: TGTGCCAGCAGCTTCAAGGGGAGATCCTACGAGCAGTACTTC
v_call: TRBV5-4; cdr3_length: 13; clone_size: NA; j_call: TRBJ2-7; d_call: NA; cdr3_aa: CASSLRGVYEQYF; cdr3_nt: TGTGCCAGCAGCTTGCGGGGAGTGTACGAGCAGTACTTC
v_call: TRBV7-9; cdr3_length: 16; clone_size: NA; j_call: TRBJ2-1; d_call: TRBD2; cdr3_aa: CASSGGGRPFGNEQFF; cdr3_nt: TGTGCCAGCAGCGGCGGCGGGAGGCCGTTTGGGAATGAGCAGTTCTTC
v_call: TRBV3-1; cdr3_length: 14; clone_size: few; j_call: TRBJ2-2; d_call: NA; cdr3_aa: CASSNRDLIWELFF; cdr3_nt: TGTGCCAGCAGCAACCGGGACCTCATTTGGGAGCTGTTTTTT
v_call: TRBV2; cdr3_length: 14; clone_size: NA; j_call: TRBJ2-7; d_call: NA; cdr3_aa: CASSVDHWSYEQYF; cdr3_nt: TGTGCCAGCAGTGTAGATCATTGGTCCTACGAGCAGTACTTC
v_call: TRBV7-9; cdr3_length: 16; clone_size: few; j_call: TRBJ1-2; d_call: NA; cdr3_aa: CASSLDGWGANYGYTF; cdr3_nt: TGTGCCAGCAGCTTAGACGGTTGGGGAGCTAACTATGGCTACACCTTC
v_call: TRBV12-3/TRBV12-4; cdr3_length: 15; clone_size: NA; j_call: TRBJ1-1; d_call: NA; cdr3_aa: CASRSPDTANTEAFF; cdr3_nt: TGTGCCAGCAGATCCCCCGACACCGCGAACACTGAAGCTTTCTTT